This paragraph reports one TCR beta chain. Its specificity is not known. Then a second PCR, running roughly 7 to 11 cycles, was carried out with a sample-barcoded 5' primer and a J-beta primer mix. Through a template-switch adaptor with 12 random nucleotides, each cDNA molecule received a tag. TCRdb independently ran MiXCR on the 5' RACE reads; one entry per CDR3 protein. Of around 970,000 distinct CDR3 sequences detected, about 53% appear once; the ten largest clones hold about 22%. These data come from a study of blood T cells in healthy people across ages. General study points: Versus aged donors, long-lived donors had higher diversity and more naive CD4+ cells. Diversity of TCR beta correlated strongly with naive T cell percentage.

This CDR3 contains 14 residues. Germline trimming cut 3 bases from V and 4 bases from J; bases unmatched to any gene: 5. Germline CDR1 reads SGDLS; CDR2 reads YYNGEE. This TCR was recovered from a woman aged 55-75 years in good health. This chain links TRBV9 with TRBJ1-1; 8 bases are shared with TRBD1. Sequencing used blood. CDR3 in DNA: TGTGCCAGCAGCGCCTCAGGGGGCCGCACTGAAGCTTTCTTT. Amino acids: CASSASGGRTEAFF.